The entry below gives a single T cell receptor beta chain sequence along with its context. What it binds is unknown. The authors amplified TCR beta CDR3 regions, and they did so from RNA transcripts for repertoire sequencing. First-round RT-PCR employed HTBI primers, with a second-round multiplex PCR after it. MiXCR was run by TCRdb on the multiplex PCR reads, yielding one entry per CDR3 protein. This repertoire shows a few hundred thousand distinct CDR3 sequences, approximately 18% found once; its top ten account for 2% to 3%. Being free of ophthalmopathy for 18 months of follow-up defined stable hyperthyroidism. Trimming cost V 5 bases and J 1 base, with 9 bases left between them. Germline CDR1 MGHDK, CDR2 SYGVNS. The CDR3 runs 14 residues. The source of the sample is a study of Graves' ophthalmopathy and Graves' hyperthyroidism. Overall study results and limits: The model predicted progression of ophthalmopathy with a sensitivity of roughly 69%, and its specificity was 72% to 80%.

The sequencing sample was made of peripheral blood. This clonotype originated in an adult woman with stable Graves' hyperthyroidism. This chain uses TRBV25-1 with TRBJ1-3, with unresolved D. CDR3 sequence: CASSKGLSGNTIYF. DNA of the CDR3: TGTGCCAGCAGTAAGGGCTTGTCTGGAAACACCATATATTTT.